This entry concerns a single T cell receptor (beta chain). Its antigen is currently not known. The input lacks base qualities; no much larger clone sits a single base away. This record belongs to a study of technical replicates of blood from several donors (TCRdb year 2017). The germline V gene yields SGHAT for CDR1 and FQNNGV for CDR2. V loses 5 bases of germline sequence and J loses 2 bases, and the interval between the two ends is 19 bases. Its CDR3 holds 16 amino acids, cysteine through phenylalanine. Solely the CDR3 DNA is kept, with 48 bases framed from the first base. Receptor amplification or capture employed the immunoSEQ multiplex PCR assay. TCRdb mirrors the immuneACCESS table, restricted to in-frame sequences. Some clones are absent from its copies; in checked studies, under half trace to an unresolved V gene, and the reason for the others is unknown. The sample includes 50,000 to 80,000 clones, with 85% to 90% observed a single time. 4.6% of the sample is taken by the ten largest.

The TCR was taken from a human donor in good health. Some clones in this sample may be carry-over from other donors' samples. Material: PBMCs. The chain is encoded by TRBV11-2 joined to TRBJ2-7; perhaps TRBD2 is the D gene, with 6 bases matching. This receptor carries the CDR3 CASSPREVAVTYEQYF. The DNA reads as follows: TGTGCCAGCAGCCCCCGAGAGGTAGCGGTAACCTACGAGCAGTACTTC.